This TCR beta chain appears in the sequencing data of a study of blood T cell repertoires in COVID-19. Sequenced by immunoSEQ multiplex PCR; TCRdb stores in-frame clones only, minus some. The table lists around 150,000 clones, about 81% of them singletons. Germline CDR1 is SGDLS and CDR2 is YYNGEE. The CDR3 spans 14 residues. Trimming took 1 base from V and 5 from J; bases not matched to a gene: 2. The chain recombines TRBV9 with TRBJ1-1; TRBD1 aligns across 10 bases. Input material: PBMCs or T cells enriched from blood (not recorded which). The sequence derives from a man aged 50-60 years who had recovered from COVID-19. CDR3 in DNA: TGTGCCAGCAGCGTACTGGGACAGGGGACTGAAGCTTTCTTT. Residues: CASSVLGQGTEAFF.